This T cell receptor (beta chain) was sequenced for a study of cytomegalovirus exposure and HLA in healthy donors. General observations from the study: The study listed 150 to 200 cytomegalovirus-associated TCR beta chains. Later analysis found that TCR beta chains associated with HLA were more clonally expanded than other, equally common chains.

The PCR contained 60 Vbeta and 13 Jbeta primers. Measured with immunoSEQ multiplex PCR; TCRdb has only the in-frame clones, and not every one. The sample has 150,000 or so clones. As regards this clone: The antigen is unknown.

The CDR3 sequence is 14 residues long. V lost 4 bases and J 6 bases, leaving 16 bases between the germline ends. The germline V gene encodes CDR1 SGHVS and CDR2 FQNEAQ. The sequencing input was PBMCs. The sequence was obtained from a young man in good health and CMV-seronegative. The chain is built from TRBV7-8 and TRBJ2-7, with TRBD2 as a possible D gene (7 bases). The chain's CDR3 is CASSSVGGRIEQYF. The CDR3 DNA reads TGTGCCAGCAGCTCCGTGGGGGGGCGTATCGAGCAGTACTTC.